Listed below are T cell receptor beta chains from one sample, sequenced in a study of T cell repertoires in cytomegalovirus infection. TCRdb reanalysed the reads using MiXCR and keeps one entry per CDR3 protein. The sample shows fewer than 250,000 distinct CDR3 sequences, over 20% of them seen only once. The sequenced material came from CD8+ T cells from PBMCs. The receptors stem from a human donor in good health (CMV status not recorded). Some clones in this sample may be carry-over from other donors' samples. Each CDR3 is given with its conserved first and last residue. A D gene is named only where the DNA matches it firmly. A row's size may be missing; if present it is once, few, many or a size class.

NA	TRBV12-3/TRBV12-4	NA	TRBJ1-1	TGTGCCAGCAGTTTTGGGGCCGTGAACACTGAAGCTTTCTTT	CASSFGAVNTEAFF
NA	TRBV25-1	NA	TRBJ1-1	TGTGCCAGTCAACCGGGACAAAGGACTGAAGCTTTCTTT	CASQPGQRTEAFF
NA	TRBV20-1	NA	TRBJ2-5	TGCAGTGCTAGAGACTACAGACAGGAGTCGAGGGAGACCCAGTACTTC	CSARDYRQESRETQYF
NA	TRBV12-3/TRBV12-4	NA	TRBJ2-5	TGTGCCAGCAGTTTCGATAATGTTGGGGAGACCCAGTACTTC	CASSFDNVGETQYF
few	TRBV28	NA	TRBJ2-4	TGTGCCAGCAGTTTAGTTCTCCAGGGTGAACCCAAAAACATTCAGTACTTC	CASSLVLQGEPKNIQYF
NA	TRBV6-8	NA	TRBJ1-6	TGTGCCAGCAGAAAAACCAACAGGGCTTCACCCCTCCACTTT	CASRKTNRASPLHF
NA	TRBV4-2	NA	TRBJ1-1	TGTGCCAGCAGCCAAGAGGTGGGGATGAACACTGAAGCTTTCTTT	CASSQEVGMNTEAFF
many	TRBV7-2	NA	TRBJ2-1	TGTGCCAGCAGTCAAGGGTCGGATCCGAGGGTCTTC	CASSQGSDPRVF
NA	TRBV28	NA	TRBJ2-2	TGTGCCAGCAGTTTTTGGGGGGCGAACACCGGGGAGCTGTTTTTT	CASSFWGANTGELFF
few	TRBV29-1	TRBD1	TRBJ2-7	TGCAGCGTTCGCCGGGACAGGGGGCTATACGAGCAGTACTTC	CSVRRDRGLYEQYF
few	TRBV7-9	NA	TRBJ2-5	TGTGCCAGCAGCGGAGGGACAGCCGGCCAAGAGACCCAGTACTTC	CASSGGTAGQETQYF
NA	TRBV12-3/TRBV12-4	NA	TRBJ2-7	TGTGCCAGCAGCGCCCCGGGACACGGACTCTACGAGCAGTACTTC	CASSAPGHGLYEQYF
few	TRBV28	NA	TRBJ2-2	TGTGCCAGCAGTTTAATTGATAGCACCGGGGAGCTGTTTTTT	CASSLIDSTGELFF
many	TRBV4-2	NA	TRBJ2-7	TGTGCCAGCAGCCAACCGGGGGCGCTTAACGAGCAGTACTTC	CASSQPGALNEQYF
NA	TRBV7-2	NA	TRBJ2-5	TGTGCCAGCAGATTACTACTTTTAGAGACCCAGTACTTC	CASRLLLLETQYF
many	TRBV7-9	TRBD2	TRBJ2-7	TGTGCCAGCAGCTCCCCGAGGGGCGGGGGGCCCGCCTACGAGCAGTACTTC	CASSSPRGGGPAYEQYF
few	TRBV4-2	NA	TRBJ1-2	TGTGCCAGCAGCCCGCTTTTAGAGGGGGGCTATGGCTACACCTTC	CASSPLLEGGYGYTF
once	TRBV20-1	NA	TRBJ1-2	TGCAGTGCTAAACCACCACCACGGAACTATGGCTACACCTTC	CSAKPPPRNYGYTF
few	TRBV2	TRBD2	TRBJ2-5	TGTGCCAGCAGTTCCGGGACTAGCGGCACAGAGACCCAGTACTTC	CASSSGTSGTETQYF
NA	TRBV12-5	TRBD2	TRBJ2-7	TGTGCTAGTGGTTTAGGGACTAGCTCCTACGAGCAGTACTTC	CASGLGTSSYEQYF
NA	TRBV4-1	NA	TRBJ2-3	TGCGCCAGCAGCCAACTCGTAGACCTATTTGGGGGTACGCAGTATTTT	CASSQLVDLFGGTQYF
NA	TRBV18	TRBD1	TRBJ1-2	TGTGCCAGCTCAGCGGACAGGGCCGGAGTGAACTATGGCTACACCTTC	CASSADRAGVNYGYTF
NA	TRBV7-9	TRBD1	TRBJ1-2	TGTGCCAGCAGCCCGACAGGGAACGATGGCTACACCTTC	CASSPTGNDGYTF
few	TRBV7-6	TRBD2	TRBJ2-1	TGTGCCAGCAGCTTAGGCGGGGGGGCTAATCCCAATGAGCAGTTCTTC	CASSLGGGANPNEQFF
NA	TRBV28	TRBD1	TRBJ2-7	TGTGCCAGCAGCCCACCCGGGACAGGGTCACACGAGCAGTACTTC	CASSPPGTGSHEQYF
few	TRBV7-6	TRBD1	TRBJ1-5	TGTGCCAGCAGCGATGCTCCCAGGGGGCTCAATCAGCCCCAGCATTTT	CASSDAPRGLNQPQHF
few	TRBV2	NA	TRBJ1-3	TGTGCCAGCAGATCCCGGGACATCTCTGGAAACACCATATATTTT	CASRSRDISGNTIYF
many	TRBV12-3/TRBV12-4	NA	TRBJ2-3	TGTGCCAGCAGTTTAGATTTAGCAGATACGCAGTATTTT	CASSLDLADTQYF
few	TRBV7-8	TRBD2	TRBJ2-3	TGTGCCAGCAGCCGCCTCCTAGCGGGGGAACGCACAGATACGCAGTATTTT	CASSRLLAGERTDTQYF
NA	TRBV29-1	NA	TRBJ1-1	TGCAGCGTTGCAGGTCAGGGGACTTCGAGAAACACTGAAGCTTTCTTT	CSVAGQGTSRNTEAFF
few	TRBV12-5	NA	TRBJ2-3	TGTGCTAGTGGGGTGGGGGATACGCAGTATTTT	CASGVGDTQYF
NA	TRBV5-6	NA	TRBJ1-1	TGTGCCAGCAGGTTCGGGGACACTGAAGCTTTCTTT	CASRFGDTEAFF
few	TRBV12-3/TRBV12-4	NA	TRBJ2-3	TGTGCCAGCAGTCCCATGCAGATATCTAACACAGATACGCAGTATTTT	CASSPMQISNTDTQYF
medium-sized	TRBV7-9	NA	TRBJ1-1	TGTGCCAGCAGCGGGCAGAACACTGAAGCTTTCTTT	CASSGQNTEAFF
NA	TRBV3-1	TRBD2	TRBJ2-5	TGTGCCAGCAGCCAGGAGGGACTAGCGGGGCCGGGCTGGGAGACCCAGTACTTC	CASSQEGLAGPGWETQYF
few	TRBV13	TRBD1	TRBJ2-1	TGTGCCAGCAGCTTGCCGGGACAGGGGGACAATGAGCAGTTCTTC	CASSLPGQGDNEQFF
NA	TRBV12-3/TRBV12-4	TRBD2	TRBJ2-7	TGTGCCAGCAGTCGGACTAGCGGGAAGGAGCAGTACTTC	CASSRTSGKEQYF
NA	TRBV29-1	NA	TRBJ2-5	TGCAGCGTTGAATGGTGGTCGGGACATAAGTACCAAGAGACCCAGTACTTC	CSVEWWSGHKYQETQYF
few	TRBV20-1	NA	TRBJ2-1	TGCAGTGCCCTAAGTGGGGCCCACAATGAGCAGTTCTTC	CSALSGAHNEQFF
many	TRBV7-9	NA	TRBJ1-2	TGTGCCAGCAGGCCTCTCGACTATGGCTACACCTTC	CASRPLDYGYTF
many	TRBV7-9	NA	TRBJ2-6	TGTGCCAGCAGCTCGACTTGGGGCTCTGGGGCCAACGTCCTGACTTTC	CASSSTWGSGANVLTF